This T cell receptor beta chain was obtained from a study of tumor-infiltrating lymphocytes in oesophageal squamous cell carcinoma. This clonotype was counted ten times or more. TCRdb analysed the PCR reads with MiXCR anew, one entry per CDR3 protein. The sample includes under 20,000 distinct CDR3 sequences, approximately 40% of them seen just once. The V end was cut by 4 bases, the J end by 4 bases, with 5 bases between. The CDR3 is made up of 12 amino acids. From germline, CDR1 is SEHNR and CDR2 FQNEAQ (reference sequence). The source is a male donor with esophageal squamous cell carcinoma. The V gene is TRBV7-9, the J gene TRBJ2-1; D is possibly TRBD1 (5 bases). Sequenced: blood. The CDR3 DNA reads TGTGCCAGCAGCTACAGGTACAATGAGCAGTTCTTC. Its protein product is CASSYRYNEQFF.